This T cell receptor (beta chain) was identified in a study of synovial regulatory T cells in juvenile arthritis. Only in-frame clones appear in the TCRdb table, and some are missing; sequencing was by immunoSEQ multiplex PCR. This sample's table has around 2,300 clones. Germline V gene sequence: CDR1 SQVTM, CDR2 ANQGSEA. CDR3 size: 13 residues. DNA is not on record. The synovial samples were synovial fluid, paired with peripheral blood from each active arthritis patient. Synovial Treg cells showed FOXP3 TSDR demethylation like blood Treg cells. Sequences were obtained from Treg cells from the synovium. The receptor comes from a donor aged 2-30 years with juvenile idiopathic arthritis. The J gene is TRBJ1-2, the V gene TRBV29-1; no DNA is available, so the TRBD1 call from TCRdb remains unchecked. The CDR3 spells CSVYTTGAYGYTF.